The entry below describes one T cell receptor (beta chain). Its antigen is unknown. CDR1 is SGHTA, CDR2 FQGNSA, per germline. The CDR3 has 13 residues. The V gene end was trimmed by 5 bases and the J gene end by 6 bases; junction bases not matched to a gene: 6. The sample originates from a study of T cell repertoires in cytomegalovirus infection. Study observations and caveats: Dominant in the ex vivo response were TCR beta clonotypes restricted by HLA-C and specific for CMV.

TCRdb re-derived calls from the reads in MiXCR, one entry per CDR3 protein. The sample holds some 480,000 distinct CDR3 sequences; 25% to 35% are singletons and the top ten take roughly 16%. The TCR originated in a human donor in good health (CMV status not recorded). Some clones in this sample may be carry-over from other donors' samples. Sequences were derived from cultured PBMCs, sampled from culture after CMV antigen stimulation. This chain links TRBV7-2 with TRBJ1-2, with TRBD1 identical over 7 bases. DNA of the CDR3: TGTGCCAGCAGCCCCACACAGGGGAATGGCTACACCTTC. It translates to CASSPTQGNGYTF.